This TCR beta chain is drawn from a study of shared clonotypes between healthy human individuals. Study outcomes and limitations: Represented diversity (both genetic and exposure-history) was limited by the small number of donors.

Selected positively for CCR7 and CD45RO-negative, naive CD8 cells excluded terminally differentiated effector memory CD45RA+ cells. In regard to this clone: Its matching antigen is unknown.

Sequencing used immunoSEQ multiplex PCR; TCRdb keeps in-frame clones, though not all of them. The sample records about 2.1 million clones, about 92% being singletons. This clonotype originated in a man aged 18 to 30 in good health. Some clones in this sample may be carry-over from other donors' samples. Sequencing was carried out using naive CD8+ T cells from PBMCs.

The CDR3 protein is CASSSKRADAEAFF. CDR3 nucleotide sequence: TGCGCCAGCAGCTCTAAAAGGGCGGACGCTGAAGCTTTCTTT. The chain combines TRBV5-1 with TRBJ1-1; unclear D gene. Germline V gene sequence: CDR1 SGHRS, CDR2 YFSETQ. The CDR3 is made up of 14 amino acids. The germline V and J ends were trimmed by 3 bases and 6 bases, with 15 bases remaining between them.